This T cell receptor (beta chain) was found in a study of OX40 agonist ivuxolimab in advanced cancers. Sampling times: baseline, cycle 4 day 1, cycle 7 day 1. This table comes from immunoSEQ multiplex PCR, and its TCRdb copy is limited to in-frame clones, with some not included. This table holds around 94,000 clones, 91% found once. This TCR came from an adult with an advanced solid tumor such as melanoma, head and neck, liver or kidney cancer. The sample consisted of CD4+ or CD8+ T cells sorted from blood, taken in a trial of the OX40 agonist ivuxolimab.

As DNA, the CDR3 is TGCACCAGCAGCCAGTCTCCCACGGGGGGGACAGATACGCAGTATTTT. It specifies CTSSQSPTGGTDTQYF. This chain links TRBV1 with TRBJ2-3; the table's D call TRBD2 went unverified against the DNA. TRBV1 is assigned pseudogene status. This CDR3 comprises 16 residues.